This is a list of T cell receptor beta chains from one sample in a study of shared clonotypes between healthy human individuals. Repertoires were generated with immunoSEQ multiplex PCR, while TCRdb's copy carries only in-frame clones and drops some. There are about 2.1 million clones in the sample; about 93% occur only once, and more than 1.5% lies in the top ten. The sequenced sample was naive CD8+ T cells from PBMCs. The receptors originated from a man between 18 and 29 years old in good health. Some clones in this sample may be carry-over from other donors' samples. Each CDR3 is given with its conserved first and last residue. The order of the fields is V gene, D gene, clone size, J gene, CDR3 length, CDR3 protein, CDR3 DNA. A D gene is named only where the DNA matches it firmly. Where a row states a size, it is once, few, many or the class of an expanded clone; other rows omit it.

>TRBV25-1|NA|NA|TRBJ1-4|13
CASTGRGNEKLFF
TGTGCCAGCACTGGGAGGGGTAATGAAAAACTGTTTTTT
>TRBV7-9|NA|NA|TRBJ2-7|16
CASSHSEASYSYEQYF
TGTGCCAGCAGCCATTCGGAGGCTAGCTACTCCTACGAGCAGTACTTC
>TRBV19|NA|NA|TRBJ2-7|13
CASSIGGSNEQYF
TGTGCCAGTAGTATAGGGGGTAGCAACGAGCAGTACTTC
>TRBV5-4|NA|NA|TRBJ2-2|16
CASSLPSGRNTGELFF
TGTGCCAGCAGCTTGCCCAGCGGTCGTAACACCGGGGAGCTGTTTTTT
>TRBV7-9|NA|once|TRBJ2-6|16
CASSPSQGRGANVLTF
TGTGCCAGCAGCCCCAGCCAGGGACGTGGGGCCAACGTCCTGACTTTC
>TRBV6-5|NA|NA|TRBJ2-2|14
CASSLGLNTGELFF
TGTGCCAGCAGCCTTGGACTGAACACCGGGGAGCTGTTTTTT
>TRBV7-6|TRBD2|NA|TRBJ2-1|18
CASSLLGLAGGSYNEQFF
TGTGCCAGCAGCTTACTCGGACTAGCGGGAGGGTCCTACAATGAGCAGTTCTTC
>TRBV14|NA|NA|TRBJ2-6|17
CASSQDTRSSGANVLTF
TGTGCCAGCAGCCAAGATACTAGGAGCTCTGGGGCCAACGTCCTGACTTTC
>TRBV4-1|NA|NA|TRBJ2-7|14
CASSQVGGAEEQYF
TGCGCCAGCAGCCAAGTTGGTGGGGCTGAGGAGCAGTACTTC
>TRBV27|TRBD2|NA|TRBJ2-7|13
CARRRREVYEQYF
TGTGCCAGAAGGAGGCGGGAGGTCTACGAGCAGTACTTC
>TRBV5-1|NA|NA|TRBJ2-1|16
CASSLSAGPAFNEQFF
TGCGCCAGCAGCTTGAGTGCGGGGCCCGCATTCAATGAGCAGTTCTTC
>TRBV27|TRBD1|NA|TRBJ2-2|14
CASSLVTGAGELFF
TGTGCCAGCAGTTTGGTTACAGGGGCCGGGGAGCTGTTTTTT
>TRBV13|TRBD1|NA|TRBJ2-3|15
CASSQTGGRSDTQYF
TGTGCCAGCAGTCAGACAGGGGGCCGCTCAGATACGCAGTATTTT
>TRBV13|TRBD1|NA|TRBJ2-7|12
CASRTGGREQYF
TGTGCCAGTCGAACAGGGGGTAGGGAGCAGTACTTC
>TRBV27|NA|once|TRBJ1-1|14
CASSPRVGDTEAFF
TGTGCCAGCAGTCCCAGGGTGGGGGACACTGAAGCTTTCTTT
>TRBV7-2|NA|NA|TRBJ2-7|14
CASSPWTLGGEQYF
TGTGCCAGCAGCCCCTGGACTTTGGGTGGCGAGCAGTACTTC
>TRBV10-3|NA|NA|TRBJ2-1|17
CAIERQGSGSLGNEQFF
TGTGCCATCGAGAGACAGGGGAGCGGGAGTCTCGGGAATGAGCAGTTCTTC
>TRBV28|NA|NA|TRBJ2-1|13
CASSLLAEDEQFF
TGTGCCAGCAGTTTACTAGCTGAGGATGAGCAGTTCTTC
>TRBV11-1|NA|NA|TRBJ2-1|15
CASSLDFRPYNEQFF
TGTGCCAGCAGCTTAGATTTTCGGCCCTACAATGAGCAGTTCTTC
>TRBV19|NA|NA|TRBJ1-2|13
CASSHPANYGYTF
TGTGCCAGTAGTCACCCGGCTAACTATGGCTACACCTTC
>TRBV7-9|NA|NA|TRBJ1-4|14
CASSHGTNSEKLFF
TGTGCCAGCAGCCACGGGACAAACTCTGAAAAACTGTTTTTT
>TRBV5-1|NA|NA|TRBJ1-2|13
CASSLSQHDGYTF
TGCGCCAGCAGCTTGTCCCAACACGACGGCTACACCTTC
>TRBV19|TRBD2|once|TRBJ2-7|14
CASSSGLGSYEQYF
TGTGCCAGTAGTTCGGGACTAGGATCCTACGAGCAGTACTTC
>TRBV9|NA|once|TRBJ2-7|17
CASSVRDTNSFPYEQYF
TGTGCCAGCAGCGTCCGGGACACTAATTCGTTTCCCTACGAGCAGTACTTC
>TRBV12-5|NA|NA|TRBJ2-3|13
CASGLAGTDTQYF
TGTGCTAGTGGCTTAGCGGGCACAGATACGCAGTATTTT
>TRBV9|TRBD2|NA|TRBJ2-1|16
CASSTGLAGPYNEQFF
TGTGCCAGCAGCACCGGACTAGCGGGCCCCTACAATGAGCAGTTCTTC
>TRBV2|TRBD1|once|TRBJ2-1|16
CASSAGQGVSYNEQFF
TGTGCCAGCAGTGCTGGACAGGGCGTATCCTACAATGAGCAGTTCTTC